Reported below is one T cell receptor (beta chain). The data are from a study of read filtering for tumor transcriptome and immune sequencing. About the study: The cohort had 17 men and around 15 women aged roughly 40 to 90, mean about 70 years. Revised staging placed eight or nine patients in R-ISS I, 15 to 20 in II, more than five in III. After DNase treatment, RNA was made into whole-transcriptome libraries. RNA-seq yielded only roughly 75 to 1,300 TCR reads, IR-seq about 4 to 10.27 million.

The library was built from about 370 ng RNA with molecular barcoded adaptors for alpha/delta and beta/gamma chains. One entry per CDR3 protein results from TCRdb running MiXCR on the reads. The sample yields 15,000 to 20,000 distinct CDR3 sequences, about 20% seen once. After removal of 5 bases from V and 4 bases from J, the junction contained 12 bases not matched to a gene. The CDR3 runs 16 residues. The germline V gene has CDR1 LNHDA and CDR2 SQIVND (reference sequence). The sequence was collected from a donor at least 40 years old with multiple myeloma. Sequencing input: a population of CD138-negative cells sorted from bone marrow. The V gene is TRBV19, the J gene TRBJ2-3; 7 bases match TRBD1. This CDR3 reads CASSVREGGAADTQYF. Here the CDR3 DNA reads TGTGCCAGTAGTGTACGGGAAGGGGGCGCAGCAGATACGCAGTATTTT.